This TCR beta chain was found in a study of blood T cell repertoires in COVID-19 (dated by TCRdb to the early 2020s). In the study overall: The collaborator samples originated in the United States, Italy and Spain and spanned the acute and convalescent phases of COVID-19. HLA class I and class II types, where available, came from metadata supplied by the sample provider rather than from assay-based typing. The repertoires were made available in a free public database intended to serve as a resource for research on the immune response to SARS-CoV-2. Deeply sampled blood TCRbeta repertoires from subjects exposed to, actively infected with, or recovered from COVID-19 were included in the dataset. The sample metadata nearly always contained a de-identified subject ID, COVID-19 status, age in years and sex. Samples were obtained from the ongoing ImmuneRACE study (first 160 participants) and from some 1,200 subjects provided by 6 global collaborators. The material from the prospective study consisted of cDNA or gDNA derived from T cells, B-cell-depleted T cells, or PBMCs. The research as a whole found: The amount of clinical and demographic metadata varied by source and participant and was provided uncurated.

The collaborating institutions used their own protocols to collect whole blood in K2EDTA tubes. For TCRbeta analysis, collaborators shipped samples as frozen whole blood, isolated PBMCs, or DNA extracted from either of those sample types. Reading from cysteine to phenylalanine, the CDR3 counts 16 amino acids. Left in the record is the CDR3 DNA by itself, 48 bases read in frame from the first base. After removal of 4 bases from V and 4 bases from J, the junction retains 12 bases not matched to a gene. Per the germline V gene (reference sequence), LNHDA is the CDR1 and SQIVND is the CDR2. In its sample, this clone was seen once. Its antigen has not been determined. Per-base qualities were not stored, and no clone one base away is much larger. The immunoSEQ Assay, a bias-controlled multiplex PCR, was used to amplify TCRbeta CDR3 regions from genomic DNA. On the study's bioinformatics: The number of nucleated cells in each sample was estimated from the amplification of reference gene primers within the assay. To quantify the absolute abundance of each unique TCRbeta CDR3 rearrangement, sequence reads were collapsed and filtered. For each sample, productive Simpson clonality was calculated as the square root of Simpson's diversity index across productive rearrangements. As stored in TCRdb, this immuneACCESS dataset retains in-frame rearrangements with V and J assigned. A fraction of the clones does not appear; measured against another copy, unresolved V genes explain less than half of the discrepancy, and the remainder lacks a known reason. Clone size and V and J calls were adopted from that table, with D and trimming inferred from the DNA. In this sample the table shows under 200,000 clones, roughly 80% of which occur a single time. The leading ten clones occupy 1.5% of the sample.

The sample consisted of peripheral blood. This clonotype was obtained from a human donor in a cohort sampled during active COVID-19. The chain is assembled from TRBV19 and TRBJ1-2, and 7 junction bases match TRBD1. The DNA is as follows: TGTGCCAGTAGTACAGGGACAGTTCTACGGGGCTATGGCTACACCTTC. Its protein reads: CASSTGTVLRGYGYTF.